One sample yielded the 3 T cell receptor beta chains listed below, sequenced in a study of beta chain features in type 1 diabetes. Expressed TCRB transcripts were sequenced, since all the RNA that had been isolated was reverse transcribed. Libraries were prepared by immunoSEQ multiplex PCR; TCRdb keeps only in-frame clonotypes and omits some of them. This sample has 50,000 to 55,000 clones, with 50% to 75% found just once. Their specific antigens are unknown. Study findings and constraints: TCRB CDR3 length was moderately but significantly reduced in all four CD4+ subsets of Type 1 diabetes patients.

The source material was stem cell memory CD4+ T cells from blood. The receptors stem from a young woman with type 1 diabetes.

This clone was detected a few times. This rearrangement joins TRBV7-2 to TRBJ2-3; a possible D gene is TRBD2 (5 bases). Germline CDR1 and CDR2: SGHTA and FQGNSA. Between the trimmed V and J ends, which lost 3 bases and 4 bases, there was a span of 14 bases. The CDR3 is 15 residues long. The CDR3 DNA reads as TGTGCCAGCAGCTTTTCTTCGGTGAGGGCAGATACGCAGTATTTT. Translated, it gives CASSFSSVRADTQYF.

The J gene is TRBJ2-1, the V gene TRBV9; 10 nucleotides match TRBD2. The V gene end was trimmed by 3 bases and the J gene end by 4 bases; junction bases not matched to a gene: 10. CDR3 length: 17 amino acids. The V gene's germline CDR1 is SGDLS and CDR2 YYNGEE. The CDR3 loop reads CASSEWGAGGPYNEQFF. Written as DNA, the CDR3 is TGTGCCAGCAGCGAGTGGGGAGCGGGAGGGCCTTACAATGAGCAGTTCTTC. Using reference TRBV9 and TRBJ2-1 for the parts outside the CDR3, the full variable domain is DSGVTQTPKHLITATGQRVTLRCSPRSGDLSVYWYQQSLDQGLQFLIQYYNGEERAKGNILERFSAQQFPDLHSELNLSSLELGDSALYFCASSEWGAGGPYNEQFFGPGTRLTVL.

There are a few counts of this clone. The chain is built from TRBV28 and TRBJ1-2; the D gene is possibly TRBD1 (6 bases). Trimming pared 6 bases from V and 6 bases from J, leaving 23 bases between. The CDR3 spans 16 residues. Germline CDR1 and CDR2: MDHEN and SYDVKM. CDR3 residues: CASRDLTGASFNGYTF. The DNA of the CDR3 is TGTGCCAGCAGAGACCTGACAGGCGCTTCCTTTAATGGCTACACCTTC.